The clone carrying this TCR beta chain was recorded a few times. This sample was taken from a study of blood T cells in healthy people across ages. The CDR3 has 17 residues. The junction had 16 bases not matched to a gene; V was cut back by 10 bases and J by 1 base. CDR1 is MNHEY and CDR2 is SVGEGT in the germline V gene. PCR was performed a second time for roughly 7 to 11 cycles using a sample-barcoded 5' primer and a J-beta primer mix. Every cDNA was tagged by a template-switch adaptor with 12 random nucleotides. Each sample provided no less than 3 million CDR3-containing paired-end reads. TCRdb reprocessed the 5' RACE reads with MiXCR, giving one entry per CDR3 protein. This table holds around 780,000 distinct CDR3 sequences, 56% found once.

The TCR was taken from a man aged 35-49 years in good health. The sequenced sample was blood. The rearrangement joins TRBV6-2 or TRBV6-3 to TRBJ2-4, with 7 bases that match TRBD1. CDR3 in amino acids: CATLGTGVSLAKNIQYF. In DNA, the CDR3 is TGTGCCACCCTTGGAACAGGGGTCTCCTTGGCCAAAAACATTCAGTACTTC.